This T cell receptor beta chain originates from a study of cytomegalovirus exposure and HLA in healthy donors. Study outcomes and limitations: Researchers reported that a few CMV-associated chains were confirmed in vitro as CMV antigen-specific. Segments of the TCR beta V type were, in most cases, productive about 87% or about 30% of the time in an earlier analysis. TRBV6-2, TRBV6-3 and some other V segments were unresolvable in 87-base-pair reads. By a later analysis, the bulk of CMV-associated TCR beta chains appeared HLA-restricted.

The CDR3 is 14 residues long. CDR1 LNHDA and CDR2 SQIVND come from the germline V gene (reference sequence). With 10 bases removed from V and 4 bases from J, the gap between germline ends came to 14 bases. PCR involved 60 Vbeta and 13 Jbeta primers. The protocol was immunoSEQ multiplex PCR, while the TCRdb copy is restricted to in-frame clones and leaves out a portion. The sample has some 120,000 clones; about 76% are singletons. Of note for this clone: Antigen: not known.

The sequenced sample consisted of PBMCs. The receptor was isolated from a woman aged 25 to 45 in good health and CMV-seronegative. The chain is built from TRBV19 and TRBJ2-6; D might be TRBD2 (6 bases). CDR3 coding DNA: TGTGCCACTTGGAGGGGATCCGGGGCCAACGTCCTGACTTTC. Protein sequence: CATWRGSGANVLTF.